This entry lists 2 T cell receptor beta chains sequenced from one sample in a study of CD8+CD57+ T cells in acquired aplastic anemia (dated 2018 in TCRdb). Sequenced using an Illumina HiSeq 2000. TCR beta VDJ combination and CDR3 sequence profiling used genomic DNA as the template. TCRdb cleaned the public reads at Q25 with fastp, built clones with MiXCR and kept in-frame beta chains. When rows share a CDR3 protein, they turn into one entry using the most common DNA and genes. For this sample the table gives 150,000 to 200,000 distinct CDR3 sequences, of which more than 45% were detected only once. Around 1% of the sample is held by the ten biggest clonotypes. The patients picked for sequencing were ones in whom flow cytometry had shown an expansion of CD8+CD57+ cells. Material for sequencing was sorted CD4+, CD8+, or CD8+CD57+ T cells (not recorded which) from PBMCs. The origin of the receptors is a human donor with aplastic anemia.

As to this clonotype: The CDR3 does not end in the conserved phenylalanine or tryptophan, so this is likely a read error. The chain uses TRBV6-1 and TRBJ2-1; 10 bases are a match to TRBD2. Germline V CDR1 and CDR2: MNHNS, SASEGT. Losses at the gene ends were 6 bases for V and 8 bases for J; bases not matched to a gene: 13. The CDR3 is made up of 16 amino acids. In DNA form, the CDR3 reads TGTGCCAGCAGGGGGGCTAGCGGGGGTGGCTCAGATGAGCAGTTCCTC. It translates to CASRGASGGGSDEQFL.

This clonotype was recorded many times. The chain has TRBV5-4 and TRBJ2-3, with 9 bases aligning to TRBD1. The V gene end was trimmed by 3 bases and the J gene end by 3 bases; junction bases not matched to a gene: 5. The germline CDR1 and CDR2 sequences are SGHNT and YYREEE (reference sequence). CDR3 length: 15 residues. In DNA form, the CDR3 reads TGTGCCAGCAGCTCCACAGGGGGCGCGACAGATACGCAGTATTTT. Protein sequence: CASSSTGGATDTQYF. The variable domain in full, with the rest retrieved from reference TRBV5-4 and TRBJ2-3, is ETGVTQSPTHLIKTRGQQVTLRCSSQSGHNTVSWYQQALGQGPQFIFQYYREEENGRGNFPPRFSGLQFPNYSSELNVNALELDDSALYLCASSSTGGATDTQYFGPGTRLTVL.